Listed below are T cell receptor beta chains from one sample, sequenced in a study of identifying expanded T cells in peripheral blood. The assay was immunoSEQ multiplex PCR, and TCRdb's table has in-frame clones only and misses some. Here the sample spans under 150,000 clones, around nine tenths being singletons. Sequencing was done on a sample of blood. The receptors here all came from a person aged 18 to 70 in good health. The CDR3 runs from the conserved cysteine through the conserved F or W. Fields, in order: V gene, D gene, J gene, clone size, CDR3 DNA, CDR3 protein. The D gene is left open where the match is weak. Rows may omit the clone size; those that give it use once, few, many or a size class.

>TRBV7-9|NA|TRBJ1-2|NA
TGTGCCAGCAGCTTAGGGACGGCTTATAACTATGGCTACACCTTC
CASSLGTAYNYGYTF
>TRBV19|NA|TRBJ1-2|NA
TGTGCCAGTAGTATACAGGGAGGAGGCTACACCTTC
CASSIQGGGYTF
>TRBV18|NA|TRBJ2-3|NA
TGTGCCAGCTCACCTAATCCGGGGAACACAGATACGCAGTATTTT
CASSPNPGNTDTQYF
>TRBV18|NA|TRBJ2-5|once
TGTGCCAGCTCTGACGACTTAGGAAAGGAGACCCAGTACTTC
CASSDDLGKETQYF
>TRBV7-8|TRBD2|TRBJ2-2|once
TGTGCCAGCAGCTTAGGGCGGGGGGTGAACACCGGGGAGCTGTTTTTT
CASSLGRGVNTGELFF
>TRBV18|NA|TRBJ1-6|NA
TGTGCCAGCTCACCATCAGCCGACCCTAATTCACCCCTCCACTTT
CASSPSADPNSPLHF
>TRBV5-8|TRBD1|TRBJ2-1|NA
TGTGCCAGCAGCTGGGGACAGGCGGGGCCCAATGAGCAGTTCTTC
CASSWGQAGPNEQFF
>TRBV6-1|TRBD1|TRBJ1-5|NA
TGTGCCAGCAGGGAACAATTGACCGGGACAGATAATCAGCCCCAGCATTTT
CASREQLTGTDNQPQHF
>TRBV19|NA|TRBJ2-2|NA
TGTGCCAGTACCCTAAGGGGGGGCAACACCGGGGAGCTGTTTTTT
CASTLRGGNTGELFF
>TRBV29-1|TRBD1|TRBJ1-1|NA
TGCAGCGCAGTGGGACAGGAAGCTTTCTTT
CSAVGQEAFF
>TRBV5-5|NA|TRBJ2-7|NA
TGTGCCAGCAGCCTGATCGGGAACGAGCAGTACTTC
CASSLIGNEQYF
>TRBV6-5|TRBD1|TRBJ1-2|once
TGTGCCAGCAGTTACGGACAGGGGGCTCCCCTGGGTGGCTACACCTTC
CASSYGQGAPLGGYTF
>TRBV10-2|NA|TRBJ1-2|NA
TGCGCCAGCAGTGAGACCAGGGGAGGCGTCTATGGCTACACCTTC
CASSETRGGVYGYTF
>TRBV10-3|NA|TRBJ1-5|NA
TGTGCCATCAGTGAAGGGGATCAGCCCCAGCATTTT
CAISEGDQPQHF
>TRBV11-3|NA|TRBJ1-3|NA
TGTGCCAGCAGCGTGTTTGAGGGGCGTACCATATATTTT
CASSVFEGRTIYF
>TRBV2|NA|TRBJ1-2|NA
NA
CASILDGGHSLDYGYTF
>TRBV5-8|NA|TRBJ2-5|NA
TGTGCCAGCAGCTTGTATGCCGAGACCCAGTACTTC
CASSLYAETQYF
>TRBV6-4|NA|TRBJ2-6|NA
TGTGCCAGCAGTGATCAACCGAGCTTGGGGGCCAACGTCCTGACTTTC
CASSDQPSLGANVLTF
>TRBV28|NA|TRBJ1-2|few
TGTGCCAGCATAGGTGGGAACCCCGGATCCTTCGGCTACACCTTC
CASIGGNPGSFGYTF
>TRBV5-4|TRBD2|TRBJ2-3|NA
TGTGCCAGCAGCTTCGGGGGGTCGGGGGGAGATACGCAGTATTTT
CASSFGGSGGDTQYF
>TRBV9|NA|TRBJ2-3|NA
TGTGCCAGCAGCGTAGAAGTGGCAGATACGCAGTATTTT
CASSVEVADTQYF
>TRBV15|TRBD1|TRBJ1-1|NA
TGTGCCACCAGCAGAGACACAGGGGATGAAGCTTTCTTT
CATSRDTGDEAFF
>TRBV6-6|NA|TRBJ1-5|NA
TGTGCCAGCCGATTGAAGCAGCCCCAGCATTTT
CASRLKQPQHF
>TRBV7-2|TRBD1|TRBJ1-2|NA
TGTGCCAGCAGCGTGGACAGGGTGGACTATGGCTACACCTTC
CASSVDRVDYGYTF
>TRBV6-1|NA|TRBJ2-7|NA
TGTGCCAGCAGTGAACTGGGGGTGACCTACGAGCAGTACTTC
CASSELGVTYEQYF
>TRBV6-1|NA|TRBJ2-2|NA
TGTGCCAGCAGCGAAATGGGGGCCTACACCGGGGAGCTGTTTTTT
CASSEMGAYTGELFF
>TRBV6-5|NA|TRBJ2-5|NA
TGTGCCAGCAGAGCCATCGGTATCGATAAAGAGACCCAGTACTTC
CASRAIGIDKETQYF
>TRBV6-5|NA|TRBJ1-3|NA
TGTGCCAGCAGCCCCACCACAGGAGGAGGAAACACCATATATTTT
CASSPTTGGGNTIYF
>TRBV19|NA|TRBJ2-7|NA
TGTGCCAGTAGTATCCCAGGCGGACCCTACGAGCAGTACTTC
CASSIPGGPYEQYF
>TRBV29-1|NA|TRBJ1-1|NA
TGCAGCGTTTTAACACCGAACACTGAAGCTTTCTTT
CSVLTPNTEAFF
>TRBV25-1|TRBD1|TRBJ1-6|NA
TGTGCCAGCAGTGTACCGGGACAGGGGAACTCACCCCTCCACTTT
CASSVPGQGNSPLHF
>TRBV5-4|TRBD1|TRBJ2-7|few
TGTGCCAGCAGCTTACCGGGACAGGGTACCTACGAGCAGTACTTC
CASSLPGQGTYEQYF
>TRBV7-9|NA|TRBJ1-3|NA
TGTGCCAGCACTTACTCCGGGGACGCTCACTCTGGAAACACCATATATTTT
CASTYSGDAHSGNTIYF
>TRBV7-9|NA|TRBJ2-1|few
TGTGCCAGCAGCTTAGGTTCCTACAATGAGCAGTTCTTC
CASSLGSYNEQFF
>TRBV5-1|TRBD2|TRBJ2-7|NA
TGCGCCAGCAGCTCGATGGGGCTAGCGGGAGGCTCCTACGAGCAGTACTTC
CASSSMGLAGGSYEQYF
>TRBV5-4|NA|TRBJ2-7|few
TGTGCCAGCAGCTTGGGGCTGACTAGTCTCGAGCAGTACTTC
CASSLGLTSLEQYF
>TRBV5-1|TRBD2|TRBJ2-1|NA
TGCGCCAGCAGCTTACCGGGACTAGCGGGGGGAAATGAGCAGTTCTTC
CASSLPGLAGGNEQFF
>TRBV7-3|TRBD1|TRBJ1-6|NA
TGTGCCAGCAGCTTAGGACAGGTTCGACTGGATTCACCCCTCCACTTT
CASSLGQVRLDSPLHF
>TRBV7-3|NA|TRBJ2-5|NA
TGTGCCAGCAGCTTAATAGGGGGAAAAGAGACCCAGTACTTC
CASSLIGGKETQYF
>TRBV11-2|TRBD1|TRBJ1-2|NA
TGTGCCAGCAGTCCCGGGACAGGGTATGAGGATGGCTACACCTTC
CASSPGTGYEDGYTF
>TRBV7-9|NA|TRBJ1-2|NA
TGTGCCAGCAGCTTCGGGTCGGAACTAAACTATGGCTACACCTTC
CASSFGSELNYGYTF
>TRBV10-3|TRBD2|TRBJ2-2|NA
TGTGCCACCCTAGCGGCAGCGAACACCGGGGAGCTGTTTTTT
CATLAAANTGELFF
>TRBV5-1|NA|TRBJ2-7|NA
TGCGCCAGCAGCACCCTGGACGCCGGGCCACCCGAGCAGTACTTC
CASSTLDAGPPEQYF
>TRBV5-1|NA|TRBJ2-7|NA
TGCGCCAGCAGGAAGGAGACGGGCTCCTACGAGCAGTACTTC
CASRKETGSYEQYF